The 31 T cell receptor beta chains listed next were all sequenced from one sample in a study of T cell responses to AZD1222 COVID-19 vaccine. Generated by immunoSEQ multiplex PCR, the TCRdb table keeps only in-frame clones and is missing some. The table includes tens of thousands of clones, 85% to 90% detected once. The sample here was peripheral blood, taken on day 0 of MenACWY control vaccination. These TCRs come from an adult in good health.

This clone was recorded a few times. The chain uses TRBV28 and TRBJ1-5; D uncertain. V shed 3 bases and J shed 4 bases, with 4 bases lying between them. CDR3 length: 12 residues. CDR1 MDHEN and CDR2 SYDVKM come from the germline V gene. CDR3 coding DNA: TGTGCCAGCAGTTTGACAAATCAGCCCCAGCATTTT. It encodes CASSLTNQPQHF.

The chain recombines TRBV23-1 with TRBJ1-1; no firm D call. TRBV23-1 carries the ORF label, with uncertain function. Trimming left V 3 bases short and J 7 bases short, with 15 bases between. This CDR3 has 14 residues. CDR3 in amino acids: CASSHLYGCIEAFF. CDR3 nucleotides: TGCGCCAGCAGTCACCTTTATGGGTGCATTGAAGCTTTCTTT.

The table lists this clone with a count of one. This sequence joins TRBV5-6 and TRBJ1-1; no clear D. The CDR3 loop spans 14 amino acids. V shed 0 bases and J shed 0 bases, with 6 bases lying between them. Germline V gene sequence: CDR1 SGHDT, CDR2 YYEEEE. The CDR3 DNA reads TGTGCCAGCAGCTTGGTCCGGTTGAACACTGAAGCTTTCTTT. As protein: CASSLVRLNTEAFF.

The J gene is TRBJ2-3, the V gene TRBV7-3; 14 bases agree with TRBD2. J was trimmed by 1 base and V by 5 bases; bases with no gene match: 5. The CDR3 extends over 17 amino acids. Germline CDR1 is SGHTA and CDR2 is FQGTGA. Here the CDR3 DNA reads TGTGCCAGCAGCCCGCGACTAGCGGGGGGGCGCACAGATACGCAGTATTTT. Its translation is CASSPRLAGGRTDTQYF. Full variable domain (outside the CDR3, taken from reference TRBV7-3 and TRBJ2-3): GAGVSQTPSNKVTEKGKYVELRCDPISGHTALYWYRQSLGQGPEFLIYFQGTGAADDSGLPNDRFFAVRPEGSVSTLKIQRTERGDSAVYLCASSPRLAGGRTDTQYFGPGTRLTVL.

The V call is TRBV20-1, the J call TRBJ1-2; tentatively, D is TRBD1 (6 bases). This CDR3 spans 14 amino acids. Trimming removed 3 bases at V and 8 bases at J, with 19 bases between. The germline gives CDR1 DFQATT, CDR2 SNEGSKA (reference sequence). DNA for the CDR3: TGCAGTGCTAGTAAAGGGGGGCGTTACTTAGGCTACACCTTC. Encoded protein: CSASKGGRYLGYTF.

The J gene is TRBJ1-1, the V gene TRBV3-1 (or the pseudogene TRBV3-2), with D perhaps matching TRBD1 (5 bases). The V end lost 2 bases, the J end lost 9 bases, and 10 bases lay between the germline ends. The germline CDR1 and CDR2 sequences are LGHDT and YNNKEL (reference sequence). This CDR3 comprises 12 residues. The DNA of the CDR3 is TGTGCCAGCAGCCAAAGGGACTCCCAAGCTTTCTTT. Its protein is CASSQRDSQAFF.

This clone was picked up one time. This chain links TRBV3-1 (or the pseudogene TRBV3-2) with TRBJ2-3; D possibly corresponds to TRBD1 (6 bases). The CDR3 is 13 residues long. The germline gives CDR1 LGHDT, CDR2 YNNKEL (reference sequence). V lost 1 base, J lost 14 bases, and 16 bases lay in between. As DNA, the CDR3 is TGTGCCAGCAGCCAAGTTCCCGAGGGGGAAAGGTATTTT. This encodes CASSQVPEGERYF.

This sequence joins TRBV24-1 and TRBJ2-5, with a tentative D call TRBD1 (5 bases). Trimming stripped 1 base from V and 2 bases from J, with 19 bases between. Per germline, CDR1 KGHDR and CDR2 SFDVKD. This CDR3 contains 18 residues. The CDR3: CATSDFRVLKTVQETQYF. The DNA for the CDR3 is TGTGCCACCAGTGATTTCCGGGTCTTAAAGACAGTTCAAGAGACCCAGTACTTC.

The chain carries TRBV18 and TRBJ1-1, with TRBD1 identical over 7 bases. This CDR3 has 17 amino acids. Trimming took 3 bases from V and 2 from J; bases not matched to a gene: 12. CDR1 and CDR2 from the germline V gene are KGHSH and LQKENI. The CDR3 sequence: CASSPPNRQGVNTEAFF. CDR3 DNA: TGTGCCAGCTCACCGCCAAATAGACAGGGAGTAAACACTGAAGCTTTCTTT.

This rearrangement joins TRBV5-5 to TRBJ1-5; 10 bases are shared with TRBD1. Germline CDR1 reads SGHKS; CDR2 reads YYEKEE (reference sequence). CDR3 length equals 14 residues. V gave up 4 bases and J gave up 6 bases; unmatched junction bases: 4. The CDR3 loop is CASSGDRGIQPQHF. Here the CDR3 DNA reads TGTGCCAGCAGCGGGGACAGGGGAATTCAGCCCCAGCATTTT. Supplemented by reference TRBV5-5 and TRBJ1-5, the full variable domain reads DAGVTQSPTHLIKTRGQQVTLRCSPISGHKSVSWYQQVLGQGPQFIFQYYEKEERGRGNFPDRFSARQFPNYSSELNVNALLLGDSALYLCASSGDRGIQPQHFGDGTRLSIL.

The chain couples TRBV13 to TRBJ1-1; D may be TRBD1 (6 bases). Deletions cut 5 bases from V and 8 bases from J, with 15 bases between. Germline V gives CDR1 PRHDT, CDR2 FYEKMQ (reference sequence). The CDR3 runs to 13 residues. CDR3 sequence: CASSLSRTAEAFF. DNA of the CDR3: TGTGCCAGCAGCCTCTCCCGGACAGCAGAAGCTTTCTTT. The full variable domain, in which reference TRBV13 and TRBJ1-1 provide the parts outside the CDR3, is AAGVIQSPRHLIKEKRETATLKCYPIPRHDTVYWYQQGPGQDPQFLISFYEKMQSDKGSIPDRFSAQQFSDYHSELNMSSLELGDSALYFCASSLSRTAEAFFGQGTRLTVV.

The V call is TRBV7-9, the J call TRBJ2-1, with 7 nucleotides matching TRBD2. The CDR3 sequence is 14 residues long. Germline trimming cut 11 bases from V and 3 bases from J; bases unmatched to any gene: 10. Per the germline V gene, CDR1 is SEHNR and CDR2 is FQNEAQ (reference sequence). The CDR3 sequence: CASITGGGYNEQFF. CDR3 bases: TGTGCCTCGATCACTGGCGGGGGCTACAATGAGCAGTTCTTC.

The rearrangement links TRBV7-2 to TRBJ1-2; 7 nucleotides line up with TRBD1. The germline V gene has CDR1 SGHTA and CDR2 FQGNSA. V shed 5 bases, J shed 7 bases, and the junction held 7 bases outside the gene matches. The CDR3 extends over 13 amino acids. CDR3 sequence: CASSLDRDGGYTF. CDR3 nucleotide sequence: TGTGCCAGCAGCCTCGACAGGGATGGTGGCTACACCTTC.

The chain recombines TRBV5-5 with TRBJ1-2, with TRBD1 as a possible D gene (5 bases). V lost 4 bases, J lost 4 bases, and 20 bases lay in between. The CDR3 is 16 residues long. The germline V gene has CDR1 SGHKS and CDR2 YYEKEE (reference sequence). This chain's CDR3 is CASSTQRGGDIYGYTF. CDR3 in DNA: TGTGCCAGCAGCACCCAGAGGGGAGGGGATATCTATGGCTACACCTTC.

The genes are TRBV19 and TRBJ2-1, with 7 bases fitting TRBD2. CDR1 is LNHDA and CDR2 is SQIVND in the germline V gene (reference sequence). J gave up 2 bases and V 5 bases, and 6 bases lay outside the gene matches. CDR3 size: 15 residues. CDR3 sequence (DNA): TGTGCCAGTAGTCTTGCTAGCGGAACCTACAATGAGCAGTTCTTC. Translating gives CASSLASGTYNEQFF.

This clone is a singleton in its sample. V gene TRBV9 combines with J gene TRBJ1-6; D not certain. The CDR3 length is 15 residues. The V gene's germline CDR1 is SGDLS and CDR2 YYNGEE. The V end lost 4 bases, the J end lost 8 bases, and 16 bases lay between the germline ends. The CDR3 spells CASSRETAGDSPLHF. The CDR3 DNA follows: TGTGCCAGCAGCAGAGAGACGGCCGGGGATTCACCCCTCCACTTT.

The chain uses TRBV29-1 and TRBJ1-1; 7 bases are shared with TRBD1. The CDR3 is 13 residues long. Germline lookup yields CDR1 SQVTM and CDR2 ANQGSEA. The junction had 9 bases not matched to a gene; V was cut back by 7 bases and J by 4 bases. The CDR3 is CSAIQGWVTEAFF. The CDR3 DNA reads TGCAGCGCCATACAGGGGTGGGTCACTGAAGCTTTCTTT.

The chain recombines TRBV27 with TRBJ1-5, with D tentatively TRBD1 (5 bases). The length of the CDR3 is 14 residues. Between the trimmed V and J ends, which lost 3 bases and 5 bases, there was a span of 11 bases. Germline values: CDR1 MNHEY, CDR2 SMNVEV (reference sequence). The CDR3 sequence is CASSFSGWDQPQHF. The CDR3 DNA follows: TGTGCCAGCAGTTTTTCAGGGTGGGATCAGCCCCAGCATTTT.

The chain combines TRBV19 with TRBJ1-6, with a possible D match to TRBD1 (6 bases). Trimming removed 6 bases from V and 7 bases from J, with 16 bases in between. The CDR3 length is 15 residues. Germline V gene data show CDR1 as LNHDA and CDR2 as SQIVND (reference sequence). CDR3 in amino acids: CASRMAGGQNSPLHF. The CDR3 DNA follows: TGTGCCAGTAGGATGGCGGGGGGACAAAATTCACCCCTCCACTTT.

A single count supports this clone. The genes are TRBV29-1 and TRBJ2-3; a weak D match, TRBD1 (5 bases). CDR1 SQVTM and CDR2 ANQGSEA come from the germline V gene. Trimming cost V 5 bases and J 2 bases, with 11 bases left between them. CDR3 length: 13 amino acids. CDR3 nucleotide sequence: TGCAGCGTTACGCGACAGTCCACAGATACGCAGTATTTT. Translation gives CSVTRQSTDTQYF.

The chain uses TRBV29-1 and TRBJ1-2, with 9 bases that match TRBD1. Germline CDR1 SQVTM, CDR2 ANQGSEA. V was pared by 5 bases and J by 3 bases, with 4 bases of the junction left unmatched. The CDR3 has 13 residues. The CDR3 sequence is CSVPWTGDYGYTF. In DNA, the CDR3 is TGCAGCGTTCCTTGGACAGGGGACTATGGCTACACCTTC.

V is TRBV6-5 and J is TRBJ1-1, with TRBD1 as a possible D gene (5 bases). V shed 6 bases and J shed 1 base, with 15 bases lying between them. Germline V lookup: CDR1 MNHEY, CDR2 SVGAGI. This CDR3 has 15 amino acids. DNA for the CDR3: TGTGCCAGCAGGCCGGGACGGCAGACGAACACTGAAGCTTTCTTT. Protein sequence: CASRPGRQTNTEAFF.

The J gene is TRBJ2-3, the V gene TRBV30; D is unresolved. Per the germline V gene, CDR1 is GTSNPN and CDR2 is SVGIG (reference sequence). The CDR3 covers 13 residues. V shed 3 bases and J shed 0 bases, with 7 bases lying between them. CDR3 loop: CAWSPSSTDTQYF. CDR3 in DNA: TGTGCCTGGAGCCCCTCCAGCACAGATACGCAGTATTTT.

CDR3: CASSLAGLTGELFF. The CDR3 DNA reads TGTGCCAGCAGCTTAGCGGGGCTCACCGGGGAGCTGTTTTTT. The chain uses TRBV7-9 and TRBJ2-2; D is perhaps TRBD1 (5 bases). Germline CDR1 and CDR2: SEHNR and FQNEAQ (reference sequence). This CDR3 region has 14 residues. The V end lost 0 bases, the J end lost 4 bases, and 6 bases lay between the germline ends.

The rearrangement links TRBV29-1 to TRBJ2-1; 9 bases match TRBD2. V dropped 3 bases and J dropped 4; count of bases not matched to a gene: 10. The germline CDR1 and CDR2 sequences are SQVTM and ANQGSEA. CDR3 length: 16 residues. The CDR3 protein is CSVEDPSAGGYNEQFF. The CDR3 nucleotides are TGCAGCGTTGAGGACCCGTCAGCGGGGGGATACAATGAGCAGTTCTTC.

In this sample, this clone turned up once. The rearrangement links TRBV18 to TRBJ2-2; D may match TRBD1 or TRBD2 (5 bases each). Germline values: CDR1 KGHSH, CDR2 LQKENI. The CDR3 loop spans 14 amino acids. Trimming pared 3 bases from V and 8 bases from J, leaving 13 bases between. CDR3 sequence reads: CASSPGVYRGELFF. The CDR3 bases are TGTGCCAGCTCACCGGGGGTTTATCGAGGGGAGCTGTTTTTT.

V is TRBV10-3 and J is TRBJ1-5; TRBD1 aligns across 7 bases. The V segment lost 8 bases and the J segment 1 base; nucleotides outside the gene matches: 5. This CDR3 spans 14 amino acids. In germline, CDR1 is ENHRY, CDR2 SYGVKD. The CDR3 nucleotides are TGTGCCATCGGGACGGGACAGAGCAATCAGCCCCAGCATTTT. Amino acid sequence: CAIGTGQSNQPQHF.

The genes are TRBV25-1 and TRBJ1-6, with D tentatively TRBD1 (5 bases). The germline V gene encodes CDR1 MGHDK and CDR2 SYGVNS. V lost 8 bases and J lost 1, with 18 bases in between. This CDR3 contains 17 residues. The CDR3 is CASAGTNLFSYNSPLHF. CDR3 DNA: TGTGCCAGCGCCGGGACCAATTTGTTTTCCTATAATTCACCCCTCCACTTT. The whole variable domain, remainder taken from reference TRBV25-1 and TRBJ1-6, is EADIYQTPRYLVIGTGKKITLECSQTMGHDKMYWYQQDPGMELHLIHYSYGVNSTEKGDLSSESTVSRIRTEHFPLTLESARPSHTSQYLCASAGTNLFSYNSPLHFGNGTRLTVT.

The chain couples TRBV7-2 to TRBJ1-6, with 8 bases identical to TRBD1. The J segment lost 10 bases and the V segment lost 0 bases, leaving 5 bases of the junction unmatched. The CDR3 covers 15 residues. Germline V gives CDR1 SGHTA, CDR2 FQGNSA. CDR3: CASSLAGQGRSPLHF. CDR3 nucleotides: TGTGCCAGCAGCTTAGCTGGACAGGGACGCTCACCCCTCCACTTT.

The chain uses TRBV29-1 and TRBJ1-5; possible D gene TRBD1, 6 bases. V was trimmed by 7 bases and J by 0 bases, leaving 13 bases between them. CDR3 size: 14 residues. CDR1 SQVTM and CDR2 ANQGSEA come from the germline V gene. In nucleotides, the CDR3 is TGCAGCGCCCAGGGAGGGGGTAGCAATCAGCCCCAGCATTTT. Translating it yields CSAQGGGSNQPQHF.

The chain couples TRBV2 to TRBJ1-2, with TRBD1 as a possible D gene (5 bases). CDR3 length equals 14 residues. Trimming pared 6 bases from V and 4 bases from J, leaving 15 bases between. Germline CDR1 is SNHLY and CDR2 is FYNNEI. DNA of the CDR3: TGTGCCAGCAGCCACGAAGGGGAAGGCTATGGCTACACCTTC. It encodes CASSHEGEGYGYTF.